This TCR beta chain was profiled in a study of OX40 agonist ivuxolimab in advanced cancers. Per germline, CDR1 SQVTM and CDR2 ANQGSEA. This CDR3 contains 12 residues. V was trimmed by 7 bases and J by 7 bases, leaving 16 bases between them. Notes on this clone: As yet, its antigen is unknown.

Whole-study results and caveats: Partly responding patients at 0.1-3.0 mg/kg showed some of the smallest clonal expansion. Also showing low normalized T-cell clonal expansion were some of the nonresponders.

Sequencing used immunoSEQ multiplex PCR; TCRdb keeps in-frame clones, though not all of them. The sample has around 80,000 clones; about 88% are singletons. Material: CD4+ or CD8+ T cells sorted from blood, obtained in a trial of the OX40 agonist ivuxolimab. The V call is TRBV29-1, the J call TRBJ1-2; D is possibly TRBD1 (5 bases). The TCR originated in an adult with an advanced solid tumor such as melanoma, head and neck, liver or kidney cancer. DNA for the CDR3: TGCAGCGCCGGGGGGTTGGGAGGTGGCTACACCTTC. Amino acids: CSAGGLGGGYTF.